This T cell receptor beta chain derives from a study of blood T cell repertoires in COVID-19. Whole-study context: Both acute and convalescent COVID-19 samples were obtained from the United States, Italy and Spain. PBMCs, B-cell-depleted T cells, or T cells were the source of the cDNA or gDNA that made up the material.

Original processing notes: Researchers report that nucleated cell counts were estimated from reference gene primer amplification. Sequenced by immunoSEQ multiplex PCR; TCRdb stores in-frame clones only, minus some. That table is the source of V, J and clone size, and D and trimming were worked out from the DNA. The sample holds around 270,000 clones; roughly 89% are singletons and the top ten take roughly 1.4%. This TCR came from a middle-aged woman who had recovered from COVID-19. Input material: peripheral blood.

CDR3 protein: CSASGDRASTGELFF. As DNA, the CDR3 is TGCAGTGCTAGTGGGGACAGGGCGAGCACCGGGGAGCTGTTTTTT. This chain links TRBV20-1 with TRBJ2-2, with 9 bases fitting TRBD1. After removal of 3 bases from V and 4 bases from J, the junction contained 6 bases not matched to a gene. This CDR3 is built from 15 residues. Per the germline V gene, CDR1 is DFQATT and CDR2 is SNEGSKA (reference sequence).